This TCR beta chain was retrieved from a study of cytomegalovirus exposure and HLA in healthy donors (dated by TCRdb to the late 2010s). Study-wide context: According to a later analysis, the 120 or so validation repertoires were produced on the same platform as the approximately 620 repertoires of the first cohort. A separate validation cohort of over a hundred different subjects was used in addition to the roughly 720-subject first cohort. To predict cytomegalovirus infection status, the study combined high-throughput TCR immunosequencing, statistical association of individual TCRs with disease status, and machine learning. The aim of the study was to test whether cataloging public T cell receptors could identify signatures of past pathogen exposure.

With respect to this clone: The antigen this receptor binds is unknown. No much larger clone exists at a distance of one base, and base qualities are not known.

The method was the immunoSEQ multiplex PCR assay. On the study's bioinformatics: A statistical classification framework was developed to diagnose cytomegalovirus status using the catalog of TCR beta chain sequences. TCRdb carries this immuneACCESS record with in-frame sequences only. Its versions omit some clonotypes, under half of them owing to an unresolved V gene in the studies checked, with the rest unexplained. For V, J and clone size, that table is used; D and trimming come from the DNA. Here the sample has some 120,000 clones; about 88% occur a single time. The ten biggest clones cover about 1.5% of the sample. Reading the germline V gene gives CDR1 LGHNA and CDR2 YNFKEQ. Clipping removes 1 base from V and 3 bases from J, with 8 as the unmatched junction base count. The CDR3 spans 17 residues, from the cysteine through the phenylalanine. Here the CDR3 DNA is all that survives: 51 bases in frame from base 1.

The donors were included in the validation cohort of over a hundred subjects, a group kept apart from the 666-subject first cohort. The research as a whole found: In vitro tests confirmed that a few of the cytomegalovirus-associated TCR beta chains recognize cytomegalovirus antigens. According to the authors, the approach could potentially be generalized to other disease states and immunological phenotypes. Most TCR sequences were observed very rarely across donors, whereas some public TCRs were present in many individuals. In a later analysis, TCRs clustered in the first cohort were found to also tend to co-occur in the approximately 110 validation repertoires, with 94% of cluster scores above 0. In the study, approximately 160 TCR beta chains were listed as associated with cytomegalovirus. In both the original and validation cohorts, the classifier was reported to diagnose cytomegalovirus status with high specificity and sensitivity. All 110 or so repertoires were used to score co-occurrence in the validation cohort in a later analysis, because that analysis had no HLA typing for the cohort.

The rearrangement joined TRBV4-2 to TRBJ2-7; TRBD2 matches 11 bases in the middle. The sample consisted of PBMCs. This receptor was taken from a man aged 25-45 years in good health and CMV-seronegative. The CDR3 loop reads CASSQVVAGGAHYEQYF. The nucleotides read TGTGCCAGCAGCCAAGTTGTAGCGGGGGGGGCTCACTACGAGCAGTACTTC.